The table lists the clone carrying this T cell receptor beta chain with a count of one. This record comes from a study of PD-1 blockade in classical Hodgkin lymphoma. Libraries were prepared by immunoSEQ multiplex PCR; TCRdb keeps only in-frame clonotypes and omits some of them. The data contain approximately 96,000 clones, approximately 94% of them singletons. The time point here: cycle 4 day 1 (C4D1), after 5 to 7 weeks of nivolumab. Following autologous stem cell transplantation, relapse occurred in every patient, and exposure to brentuximab vedotin varied. Germline CDR1 reads SGDLS; CDR2 reads YYNGEE. Trimming took off 2 bases at V and 2 bases at J, with 6 bases between the two ends. This CDR3 has 13 amino acids.

The sequencing here drew on peripheral blood mononuclear cells (PBMCs), taken before the fourth cycle of nivolumab. This receptor was obtained from a human donor with classical Hodgkin lymphoma. V gene TRBV9 combines with J gene TRBJ2-3, with D unclear. The CDR3 loop is CASSVSLTDTQYF. In DNA, the CDR3 is TGTGCCAGCAGCGTGTCCCTCACAGATACGCAGTATTTT.